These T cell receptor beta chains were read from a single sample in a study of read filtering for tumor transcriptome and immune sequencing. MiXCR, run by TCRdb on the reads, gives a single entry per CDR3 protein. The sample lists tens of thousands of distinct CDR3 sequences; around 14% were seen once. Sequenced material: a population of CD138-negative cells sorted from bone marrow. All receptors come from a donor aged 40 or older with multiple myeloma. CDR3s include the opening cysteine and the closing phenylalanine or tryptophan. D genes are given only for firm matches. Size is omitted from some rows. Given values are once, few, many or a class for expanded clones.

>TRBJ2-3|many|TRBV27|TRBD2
TGTGCCAGCAGGATGGGGGGAGGGCCTGCAGATACGCAGTATTTT
CASRMGGGPADTQYF
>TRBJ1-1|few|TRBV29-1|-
TGCAGCGGATCCTTCAGGACTGAAGCTTTCTTT
CSGSFRTEAFF
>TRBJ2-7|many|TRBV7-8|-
TGTGTCAGCAGCCACAACTCCTACGAGCAGTACTTC
CVSSHNSYEQYF
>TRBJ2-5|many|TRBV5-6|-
TGTGCCAGCAGCACAACCGGGATACACCAAGAGACCCAGTACTTC
CASSTTGIHQETQYF
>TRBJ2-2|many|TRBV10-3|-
TGTGCCATCAGTGGACTTAGGGTAGCGCCTAACACCGGGGAGCTGTTTTTT
CAISGLRVAPNTGELFF
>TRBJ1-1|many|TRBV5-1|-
TGCGCCAGCAGCGAGGATGGGGCCACTGAAGCTTTCTTT
CASSEDGATEAFF
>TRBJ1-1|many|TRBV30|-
TGTGCCTGGAGTCCGGCCAGAGAAGCTTTCTTT
CAWSPAREAFF
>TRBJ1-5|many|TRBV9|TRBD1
TGTGCCAGCAGCGTAGGACAGGGGAACAATCAGCCCCAGCATTTT
CASSVGQGNNQPQHF
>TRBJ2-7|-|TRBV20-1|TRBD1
TGCAGTGCTTCGCCGGGACAGGGGGCCTACGAGCAGTACTTC
CSASPGQGAYEQYF
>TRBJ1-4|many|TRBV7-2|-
TGTGCCGTTCAGCGGACCCAAAATGAAAAACTGTTTTTT
CAVQRTQNEKLFF
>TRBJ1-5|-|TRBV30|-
TGTGCCTGGAGTCCGGGCGTCTACACAGATACGCAGCATTTT
CAWSPGVYTDTQHF
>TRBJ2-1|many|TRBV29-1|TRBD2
TGCAGCGTTGAAGATCAAACGCGGCTAGCGGGAGCAAATGAGCAGTTCTTC
CSVEDQTRLAGANEQFF
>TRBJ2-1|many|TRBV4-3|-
TGCGCCAGCAGCCAAGATCGCCTAGCGCCTTCGCGGAGTGAGCAGTTCTTC
CASSQDRLAPSRSEQFF
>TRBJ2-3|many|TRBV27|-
TGTGCCAGCAGTTTATCGCTCAACGGGGCAGGACACACAGATACGCAGTATTTT
CASSLSLNGAGHTDTQYF
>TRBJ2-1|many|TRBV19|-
TGTGCCAGTAGACGCCGGGAGGACAGTGAGCAGTTCTTC
CASRRREDSEQFF
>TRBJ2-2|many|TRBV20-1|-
TGCAGTGCTAGAGATCAAGGCCAGGTGAACACCGGGGAGCTGTTTTTT
CSARDQGQVNTGELFF
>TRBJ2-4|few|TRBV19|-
TGTGCCAGTAGTAAAGGGAGGAGGGACATTCAGTACTTC
CASSKGRRDIQYF
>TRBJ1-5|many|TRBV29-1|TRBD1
TGCAGCGTTAGGACAGGGGGCTACGATCAGCCCCAGCATTTT
CSVRTGGYDQPQHF
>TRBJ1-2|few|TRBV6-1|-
TGTGCCAGCGGCTCGGGGCTTACAGACTATGGCTACACCTTC
CASGSGLTDYGYTF
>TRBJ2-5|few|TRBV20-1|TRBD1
TGCAGTGCCGGACAGGGGGGAGAGACCCAGTACTTC
CSAGQGGETQYF
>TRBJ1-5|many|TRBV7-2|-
TGTGCCAGCAGCTCCGACAGAAATCAGCCCCAGCATTTT
CASSSDRNQPQHF
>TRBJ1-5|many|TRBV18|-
TGTGCCAGCGCCCGGCGGGCAGGGAGTGCGGAAAATCAGCCCCAGCATTTT
CASARRAGSAENQPQHF
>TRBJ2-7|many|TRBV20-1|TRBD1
TGCAGTGCTAGAGGGGACAGGGGCCTTTACGAGCAGTACTTC
CSARGDRGLYEQYF
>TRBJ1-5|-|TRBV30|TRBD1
TGTGCCTGGACAACCCCGGGACAGAGGTTTAGCAATCAGCCCCAGCATTTT
CAWTTPGQRFSNQPQHF
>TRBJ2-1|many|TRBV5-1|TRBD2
TGCGCCAGCAGCTTGGGGACTAGCCACAATGAGCAGTTCTTC
CASSLGTSHNEQFF
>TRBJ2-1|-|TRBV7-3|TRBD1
TGTGCCAGCAGCTCCGAGACAGGGACCTACAATGAGCAGTTCTTC
CASSSETGTYNEQFF
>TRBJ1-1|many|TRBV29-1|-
TGCAGCGTTGGAGGGGGGCCGAACACTGAAGCTTTCTTT
CSVGGGPNTEAFF
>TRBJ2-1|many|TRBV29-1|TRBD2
TGCAGCGTTGATACGGGAGGGCCTCTGAATGAGCAGTTCTTC
CSVDTGGPLNEQFF
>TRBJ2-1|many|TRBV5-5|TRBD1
TGTGCCAGCAGCTTGGCTCCGGGACAGGGGAGATTAAGCTCCTACAATGAGCAGTTCTTC
CASSLAPGQGRLSSYNEQFF
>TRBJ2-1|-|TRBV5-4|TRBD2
TGTGCCAGCAGCCCGGGGTCTAGCGGATACAATGAGCAGTTCTTC
CASSPGSSGYNEQFF
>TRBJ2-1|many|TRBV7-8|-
TGTGCCAGCAGCTTAGAAGCGGGCCTGGGGACCTACAATGAGCAGTTCTTC
CASSLEAGLGTYNEQFF
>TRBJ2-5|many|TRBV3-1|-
TGTGCCAGCAGCCAAGACCAGGCAGGGAAAGAGACCCAGTACTTC
CASSQDQAGKETQYF
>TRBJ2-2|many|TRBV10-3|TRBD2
TGTGCCGCCGGACTAGCGGGAGCGTCCGGGGAGCTGTTTTTT
CAAGLAGASGELFF
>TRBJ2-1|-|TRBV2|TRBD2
TGTGCCAGCAGTCCTGGACTAGCGGGAGATGGGAGCTACAATGAGCAGTTCTTC
CASSPGLAGDGSYNEQFF
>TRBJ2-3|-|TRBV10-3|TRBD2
TGTGCCATCAGCTACCTGGGACTAGCGGGGTTAGCTGGCACGCAGTATTTT
CAISYLGLAGLAGTQYF
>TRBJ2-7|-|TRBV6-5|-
TGTGCCAGCAGTTACTCGGGGACAAGTACCCACGAGCAGTGCTTC
CASSYSGTSTHEQCF
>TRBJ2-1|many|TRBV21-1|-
TGTGCCAGCAGCAAAGTGGGGCTAGCGGGAGGGCCTTTTTACAATGAGCAGTTCTTC
CASSKVGLAGGPFYNEQFF
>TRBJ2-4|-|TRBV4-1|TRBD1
TGCGCCAGCAGCCAAGATGGACAGGGGGCTTGGAACATTCAGTACTTC
CASSQDGQGAWNIQYF
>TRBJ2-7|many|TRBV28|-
TGTGCCAGCAGTTTAACAGTCCCCTACGAGCAGTACTTC
CASSLTVPYEQYF
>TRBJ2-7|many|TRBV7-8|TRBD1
TGTGCCAGCAGCGCTCGGGACAGACGCTACGAGCAGTACTTC
CASSARDRRYEQYF
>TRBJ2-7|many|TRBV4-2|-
TGTGCCAGCAGCCAACACCAGAGGGGGTACTACTACGAGCAGTACTTC
CASSQHQRGYYYEQYF
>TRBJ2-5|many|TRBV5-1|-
TGCGCCAGCAGCTTGGCGTGGGCGGAGACCCAGTACTTC
CASSLAWAETQYF
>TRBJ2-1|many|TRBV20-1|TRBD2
TGCAGCGGGACTAGCGGGAGGGCCGCCTACAATGAGCAGTTCTTC
CSGTSGRAAYNEQFF
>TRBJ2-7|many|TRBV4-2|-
TGTGCCAGCAGCCAAGTGAAACAGCGGCTGGTGGAATACGAGCAGTACTTC
CASSQVKQRLVEYEQYF
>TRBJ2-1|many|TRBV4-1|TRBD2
TGCGCCAGCAGCCAAGTGCTAGCGGGAGTACCCTTAAACAATGAGCAGTTCTTC
CASSQVLAGVPLNNEQFF
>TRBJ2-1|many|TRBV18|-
TGTGCCAGCTCATTGACCGTTAATGAGCAGTTCTTC
CASSLTVNEQFF